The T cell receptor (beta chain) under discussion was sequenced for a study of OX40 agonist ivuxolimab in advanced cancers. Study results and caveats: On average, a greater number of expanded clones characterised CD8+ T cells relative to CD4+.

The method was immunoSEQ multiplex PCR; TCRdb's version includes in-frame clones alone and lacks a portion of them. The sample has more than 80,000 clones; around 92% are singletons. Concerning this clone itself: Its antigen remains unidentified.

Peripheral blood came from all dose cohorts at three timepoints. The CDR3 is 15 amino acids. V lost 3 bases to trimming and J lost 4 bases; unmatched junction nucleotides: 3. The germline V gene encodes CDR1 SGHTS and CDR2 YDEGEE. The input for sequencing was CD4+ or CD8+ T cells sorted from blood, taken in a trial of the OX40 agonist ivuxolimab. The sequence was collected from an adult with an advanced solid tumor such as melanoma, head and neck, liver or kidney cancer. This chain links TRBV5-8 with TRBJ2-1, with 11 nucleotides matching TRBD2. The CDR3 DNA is TGTGCCAGCAGCTCTAGCGGGGGGTTATACAATGAGCAGTTCTTC. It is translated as CASSSSGGLYNEQFF.